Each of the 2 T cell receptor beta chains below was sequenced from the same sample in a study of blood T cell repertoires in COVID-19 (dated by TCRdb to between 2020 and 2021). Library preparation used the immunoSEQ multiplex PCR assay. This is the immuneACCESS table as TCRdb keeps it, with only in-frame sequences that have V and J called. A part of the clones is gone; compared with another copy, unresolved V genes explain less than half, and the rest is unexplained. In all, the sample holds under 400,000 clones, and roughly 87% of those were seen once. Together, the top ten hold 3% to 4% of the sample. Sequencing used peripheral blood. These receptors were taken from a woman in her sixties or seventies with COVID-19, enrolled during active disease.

CDR3 residues: CASSFSGATNEKLFF. Here the CDR3 DNA reads TGTGCCAGCAGTTTTTCGGGGGCAACTAATGAAAAACTGTTTTTT. V and J are TRBV28 and TRBJ1-4; TRBD1 might be the D (5 bases). V was shortened by 3 bases and J by 0 bases, with 8 bases between the two germline ends. This CDR3 is built from 15 residues. Germline V gene data show CDR1 as MDHEN and CDR2 as SYDVKM. The full variable domain, with the rest looked up from reference TRBV28 and TRBJ1-4, is DVKVTQSSRYLVKRTGEKVFLECVQDMDHENMFWYRQDPGLGLRLIYFSYDVKMKEKGDIPEGYSVSREKKERFSLILESASTNQTSMYLCASSFSGATNEKLFFGSGTQLSVL.

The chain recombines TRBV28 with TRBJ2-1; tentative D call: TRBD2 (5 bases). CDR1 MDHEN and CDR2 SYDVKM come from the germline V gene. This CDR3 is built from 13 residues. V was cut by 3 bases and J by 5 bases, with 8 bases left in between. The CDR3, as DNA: TGTGCCAGCAGTTTCGTCGGGGACAATGAGCAGTTCTTC. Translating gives CASSFVGDNEQFF.